Listed below are T cell receptor beta chains from one sample, sequenced in a study of blood T cell repertoires in COVID-19. Assay used: immunoSEQ multiplex PCR; TCRdb lists only in-frame clones, some missing. The sample contains roughly 38,000 clones, 85% to 90% of which appear only once. The sequenced sample consisted of peripheral blood. All receptors come from a man aged 65 to 85 with acute or convalescent COVID-19. Both conserved end residues are part of each CDR3. The D gene is left open where the match is weak. Size tells how often a clone was seen (once, few, many) or the class of an expanded clone, and some rows leave it out.

j_gene: TRBJ2-7
d_gene: TRBD2
abundance: -
v_gene: TRBV7-6
CDR3nt: TGTGCCAGCAGCTTAGCGGGAGGGCCTTTGGGCGAGCAGTACTTC
CDR3aa: CASSLAGGPLGEQYF

j_gene: TRBJ2-5
d_gene: -
abundance: -
v_gene: TRBV18
CDR3nt: TGTGCCAGCTCACCGCAGGGGCCAGAGACCCAGTACTTC
CDR3aa: CASSPQGPETQYF

j_gene: TRBJ1-1
d_gene: -
abundance: -
v_gene: TRBV27
CDR3nt: TGTGCCAGCAGGCGGGGCGGCACTGAAGCTTTCTTT
CDR3aa: CASRRGGTEAFF

j_gene: TRBJ1-4
d_gene: -
abundance: -
v_gene: TRBV7-2
CDR3nt: TGTGCCAGCAGCTTATCCCCGACAGGATTTGGTGAAAAACTGTTTTTT
CDR3aa: CASSLSPTGFGEKLFF

j_gene: TRBJ1-2
d_gene: -
abundance: -
v_gene: TRBV12-3/TRBV12-4
CDR3nt: TGTGCCAGCAGTATAACAGGGAGGGACGGCTACACCTTC
CDR3aa: CASSITGRDGYTF

j_gene: TRBJ1-2
d_gene: TRBD1
abundance: -
v_gene: TRBV24-1
CDR3nt: TGTGCCACCAGTGATGTACAGGGGCGGTATGGCTACACCTTC
CDR3aa: CATSDVQGRYGYTF

j_gene: TRBJ1-2
d_gene: -
abundance: -
v_gene: TRBV2
CDR3nt: TGTGCCAGCAGTCCAGACCGGGGTCGCTACACCTTC
CDR3aa: CASSPDRGRYTF

j_gene: TRBJ1-6
d_gene: TRBD1
abundance: -
v_gene: TRBV30
CDR3nt: TGTGCCTGGAGTGTAAAAGGGGACAGGGCGAATTCACCCCTCCACTTT
CDR3aa: CAWSVKGDRANSPLHF

j_gene: TRBJ1-4
d_gene: -
abundance: -
v_gene: TRBV3-1/TRBV3-2
CDR3nt: TGTGCCAGCAGCCAAGGTCCGGGGATGGGTGAAAAACTGTTTTTT
CDR3aa: CASSQGPGMGEKLFF

j_gene: TRBJ2-7
d_gene: TRBD2
abundance: -
v_gene: TRBV18
CDR3nt: TGTGCCAGCTCAGCGGGGGAGAGCTCCTACGAGCAGTACTTC
CDR3aa: CASSAGESSYEQYF

j_gene: TRBJ2-7
d_gene: TRBD1
abundance: -
v_gene: TRBV6-5
CDR3nt: TGTGCCAGTAAACAGGGGATCGGGTACGAGCAGTACTTC
CDR3aa: CASKQGIGYEQYF

j_gene: TRBJ1-3
d_gene: -
abundance: -
v_gene: TRBV7-2
CDR3nt: TGTGCCAGCAGCTTAGCCACGGGTTTGGGTGCTGGAAACACCATATATTTT
CDR3aa: CASSLATGLGAGNTIYF

j_gene: TRBJ2-1
d_gene: -
abundance: -
v_gene: TRBV10-3
CDR3nt: TGTGCCATCAGTGAGACAGGGAACACGGATGAGCAGTTCTTC
CDR3aa: CAISETGNTDEQFF

j_gene: TRBJ2-5
d_gene: TRBD2
abundance: -
v_gene: TRBV28
CDR3nt: TGTGCCAGCAGTTTACCCATAGCGGGAGTCCCGCGGAACCAGTACTTC
CDR3aa: CASSLPIAGVPRNQYF

j_gene: TRBJ2-7
d_gene: TRBD2
abundance: few
v_gene: TRBV7-2
CDR3nt: TGTGCCAGCAGCTTAGTCCTTAGCGGGAGAAAAGACGAGCAGTACTTC
CDR3aa: CASSLVLSGRKDEQYF

j_gene: TRBJ1-5
d_gene: -
abundance: -
v_gene: TRBV19
CDR3nt: TGTGCCAGTAGAGGGGTCGGCGGCAATCAGCCCCAGCATTTT
CDR3aa: CASRGVGGNQPQHF

j_gene: TRBJ1-6
d_gene: TRBD1
abundance: -
v_gene: TRBV6-5
CDR3nt: TGTGCCAGCAGTTCGTCGGACAGGGGTAATTCACCCCTCCACTTT
CDR3aa: CASSSSDRGNSPLHF

j_gene: TRBJ2-7
d_gene: -
abundance: few
v_gene: TRBV5-8
CDR3nt: TGTGCCAGCAGCTTGGCCGTCGCCTACGAGCAGTACTTC
CDR3aa: CASSLAVAYEQYF

j_gene: TRBJ2-1
d_gene: -
abundance: -
v_gene: TRBV9
CDR3nt: TGTGCCAGCAGCGTAGCTGGGCCCGGAATCGAGCAGTTCTTC
CDR3aa: CASSVAGPGIEQFF

j_gene: TRBJ1-1
d_gene: TRBD1
abundance: -
v_gene: TRBV28
CDR3nt: TGTGCCAGCAGTTTAATTCTCCTCGACAGGGGTAACACTGAAGCTTTCTTT
CDR3aa: CASSLILLDRGNTEAFF

j_gene: TRBJ2-1
d_gene: TRBD1
abundance: -
v_gene: TRBV12-3/TRBV12-4
CDR3nt: TGTGCCAGCAGGACAGGGATTGCGAATGAGCAGTTCTTC
CDR3aa: CASRTGIANEQFF

j_gene: TRBJ2-1
d_gene: TRBD2
abundance: -
v_gene: TRBV3-1/TRBV3-2
CDR3nt: TGTGCCAGCAGCCAGGACCCCGAAGCGGGAGCGGTCAATGAGCAGTTCTTC
CDR3aa: CASSQDPEAGAVNEQFF

j_gene: TRBJ2-3
d_gene: -
abundance: -
v_gene: TRBV5-4
CDR3nt: TGTGCCAGCAGCTTGGGGCAGGGAGGCCCCACAGATACGCAGTATTTT
CDR3aa: CASSLGQGGPTDTQYF

j_gene: TRBJ2-2
d_gene: -
abundance: -
v_gene: TRBV10-3
CDR3nt: TGTGCCATCAGTGACGGGGTGTACACCGGGGAGCTGTTTTTT
CDR3aa: CAISDGVYTGELFF

j_gene: TRBJ1-3
d_gene: -
abundance: -
v_gene: TRBV5-4
CDR3nt: TGTGCCAGCAGCTTGGGAGTCGGCTCTGGAAACACCATATATTTT
CDR3aa: CASSLGVGSGNTIYF

j_gene: TRBJ1-2
d_gene: TRBD1
abundance: -
v_gene: TRBV24-1
CDR3nt: TGTGCCACCAGTGATCCCGGGACAGATAGTCCTAACTATGGCTACACCTTC
CDR3aa: CATSDPGTDSPNYGYTF

j_gene: TRBJ2-3
d_gene: -
abundance: -
v_gene: TRBV7-9
CDR3nt: TGTGCCAGCAGCCCAGCGGCAAATACGCAGTATTTT
CDR3aa: CASSPAANTQYF

j_gene: TRBJ2-1
d_gene: TRBD1
abundance: once
v_gene: TRBV6-6
CDR3nt: TGTGCCAGCAGTGACCCCGACAGGGATAGAAATGAGCAGTTCTTC
CDR3aa: CASSDPDRDRNEQFF

j_gene: TRBJ1-1
d_gene: -
abundance: -
v_gene: TRBV6-4
CDR3nt: TGTGCCAGCAGTGCCTGGGGGGGAGGGGGAACTGAAGCTTTCTTT
CDR3aa: CASSAWGGGGTEAFF

j_gene: TRBJ1-2
d_gene: -
abundance: -
v_gene: TRBV7-2
CDR3nt: TGTGCCAGCAGCTTACATCTGGGGGCGACCCAAAGCTACACCTTC
CDR3aa: CASSLHLGATQSYTF

j_gene: TRBJ2-5
d_gene: TRBD2
abundance: once
v_gene: TRBV27
CDR3nt: TGTGCCAGCAGTTTTAGCGGGAGGAAAGAGACCCAGTACTTC
CDR3aa: CASSFSGRKETQYF

j_gene: TRBJ1-1
d_gene: -
abundance: few
v_gene: TRBV9
CDR3nt: TGTGCCAGCAGCCCCCGCCCCTTTGAGGAAGCTTTCTTT
CDR3aa: CASSPRPFEEAFF

j_gene: TRBJ2-5
d_gene: TRBD2
abundance: -
v_gene: TRBV4-2
CDR3nt: TGTGCCAGCAGTGGCGGGACTAGCGGTCAAGAGACCCAGTACTTC
CDR3aa: CASSGGTSGQETQYF

j_gene: TRBJ1-5
d_gene: TRBD1
abundance: few
v_gene: TRBV7-2
CDR3nt: TGTGCCAGCAGCTTAGCGACAGGGGGGAATCAGCCCCAGCATTTT
CDR3aa: CASSLATGGNQPQHF

j_gene: TRBJ1-2
d_gene: -
abundance: once
v_gene: TRBV6-2/TRBV6-3
CDR3nt: TGTGCCAGCAGTTACGACAGGAACTATGGCTACACCTTC
CDR3aa: CASSYDRNYGYTF

j_gene: TRBJ1-4
d_gene: -
abundance: -
v_gene: TRBV27
CDR3nt: TGTGCCAGCAGTTTAGTCGACCCATCAGGAGGGCTGTTTTTT
CDR3aa: CASSLVDPSGGLFF

j_gene: TRBJ2-3
d_gene: -
abundance: -
v_gene: TRBV6-4
CDR3nt: TGTGCCAGCAGTGACCAGGGGCTAGGGGGAGATACGCAGTATTTT
CDR3aa: CASSDQGLGGDTQYF

j_gene: TRBJ1-5
d_gene: -
abundance: -
v_gene: TRBV4-3
CDR3nt: TGCGCCAGCAGCCAAGGACGCAGGGGCAATCAGCCCCAGCATTTT
CDR3aa: CASSQGRRGNQPQHF

j_gene: TRBJ2-3
d_gene: TRBD1
abundance: -
v_gene: TRBV5-4
CDR3nt: TGTGCCAGCAGGCGGGAACCGGGACAGGCACCCGTATCGTCCACAGATACGCAGTATTTT
CDR3aa: CASRREPGQAPVSSTDTQYF

j_gene: TRBJ2-1
d_gene: TRBD1
abundance: -
v_gene: TRBV10-1
CDR3nt: TGCGCCAGCAGCGCCTCGGGACAGGGAAAGTTCTTC
CDR3aa: CASSASGQGKFF

j_gene: TRBJ2-7
d_gene: TRBD1
abundance: -
v_gene: TRBV12-3/TRBV12-4
CDR3nt: TGTGCCAGCAGCAAGGGGACAGATTACGAGCAGTACTTC
CDR3aa: CASSKGTDYEQYF

j_gene: TRBJ1-1
d_gene: -
abundance: few
v_gene: TRBV3-1/TRBV3-2
CDR3nt: TGTGCCAGCAGCCAAGATGACGGGAGCACTGAAGCTTTCTTT
CDR3aa: CASSQDDGSTEAFF

j_gene: TRBJ1-6
d_gene: -
abundance: -
v_gene: TRBV18
CDR3nt: TGTGCCAGCTCTGCCGATCAGGGTGATAATTCACCCCTCCACTTT
CDR3aa: CASSADQGDNSPLHF

j_gene: TRBJ1-1
d_gene: -
abundance: -
v_gene: TRBV14
CDR3nt: TGTGCCAGCAGCCAAGACAGCGGCGCTTTCTTT
CDR3aa: CASSQDSGAFF

j_gene: TRBJ1-1
d_gene: -
abundance: -
v_gene: TRBV5-6
CDR3nt: TGTGCCAGCAGCTCTCAGGGGCTCCAGAACACTGAAGCTTTCTTT
CDR3aa: CASSSQGLQNTEAFF

j_gene: TRBJ1-5
d_gene: -
abundance: once
v_gene: TRBV28
CDR3nt: TGTGCCAGCAGTTTCCCAAATCAGCCCCAGCATTTT
CDR3aa: CASSFPNQPQHF

j_gene: TRBJ2-7
d_gene: -
abundance: -
v_gene: TRBV20-1
CDR3nt: TGCAGTGCTAGTTTAGCGAATACAGGGCGTACCTACGAGCAGTACTTC
CDR3aa: CSASLANTGRTYEQYF

j_gene: TRBJ1-6
d_gene: -
abundance: -
v_gene: TRBV28
CDR3nt: TGTGCCAGCAGTTTATACAGGGTGTTGGCCTATAATTCACCCCTCCACTTT
CDR3aa: CASSLYRVLAYNSPLHF

j_gene: TRBJ2-1
d_gene: TRBD2
abundance: -
v_gene: TRBV24-1
CDR3nt: TGTGCCACCAGTGATCGTGCTAGCGGGGGGGGAAATGAGCAGTTCTTC
CDR3aa: CATSDRASGGGNEQFF

j_gene: TRBJ2-3
d_gene: -
abundance: -
v_gene: TRBV12-3/TRBV12-4
CDR3nt: TGTGCCAGCAGTAGCCTAGACACAGATACGCAGTATTTT
CDR3aa: CASSSLDTDTQYF

j_gene: TRBJ2-2
d_gene: -
abundance: -
v_gene: TRBV24-1
CDR3nt: TGTGCCACCAGTGATTTGCGGGGTGACGGGGAGCTGTTTTTT
CDR3aa: CATSDLRGDGELFF

j_gene: TRBJ2-7
d_gene: TRBD1
abundance: -
v_gene: TRBV30
CDR3nt: TGTGCCTTCTGGCAGGGGGCGGGCGAGCAGTACTTC
CDR3aa: CAFWQGAGEQYF

j_gene: TRBJ2-6
d_gene: TRBD1
abundance: few
v_gene: TRBV10-3
CDR3nt: TGTGCCATCAGTGTTGGGGGACAGGGATTTGGGGCCAACGTCCTGACTTTC
CDR3aa: CAISVGGQGFGANVLTF

j_gene: TRBJ2-1
d_gene: TRBD2
abundance: -
v_gene: TRBV5-4
CDR3nt: TGTGCCAGCTATAGCGGGGGGCCGAGCTCCTACAATGAGCAGTTCTTC
CDR3aa: CASYSGGPSSYNEQFF

j_gene: TRBJ1-5
d_gene: -
abundance: -
v_gene: TRBV19
CDR3nt: TGTGCCAGTAGTAATTCAAGGGCGGGGGGCCGCGGTCAGCCCCAGCATTTT
CDR3aa: CASSNSRAGGRGQPQHF

j_gene: TRBJ1-1
d_gene: -
abundance: -
v_gene: TRBV4-3
CDR3nt: TGCGCCAGCAGACGAGTTACTCTTGACACTGAAGCTTTCTTT
CDR3aa: CASRRVTLDTEAFF

j_gene: TRBJ2-2
d_gene: TRBD1
abundance: -
v_gene: TRBV29-1
CDR3nt: TGCAGGGGGGACAGGGGAGGCACCGGGGAGCTGTTTTTT
CDR3aa: CRGDRGGTGELFF